The next 27 T cell receptor beta chains were all read from a single sample in a study of identical twins. Via MiXCR, TCRdb re-called the 5' RACE reads, giving one row per CDR3 protein. The data show about 240,000 distinct CDR3 sequences, with about 10% seen just once and 10% held by the top ten. The source material was memory T cells sorted from blood. The receptor source for this set is a man aged 50-59 years in good health.

This clonotype was seen more than once but under ten times. The chain has TRBV27 and TRBJ1-1, with a possible D match to TRBD1 (6 bases). This CDR3 has 17 residues. Germline V gives CDR1 MNHEY, CDR2 SMNVEV (reference sequence). Trimming took 3 bases from V and 0 from J, leaving 17 bases between them. This chain's CDR3 is CASSFTQGNSMNTEAFF. The CDR3 coding sequence is TGTGCCAGCAGTTTCACACAGGGCAATAGTATGAACACTGAAGCTTTCTTT.

This clonotype was seen ten or more times. The rearrangement joins TRBV12-3 or TRBV12-4 to TRBJ1-3; a possible D gene is TRBD1 (5 bases). V lost 5 bases and J 0 bases, leaving 17 bases between the germline ends. The CDR3 runs 17 residues. The CDR3 loop is CASSTPGRQLSGNTIYF. CDR3 in DNA: TGTGCCAGCAGTACTCCGGGACGGCAGCTCTCTGGAAACACCATATATTTT.

This clonotype was observed a few times. The chain combines TRBV6-2 or TRBV6-3 with TRBJ1-6; D is unresolved. Per the germline V gene, CDR1 is MNHEY and CDR2 is SVGEGT. This CDR3 contains 11 residues. V shed 4 bases and J shed 9 bases, with 4 bases lying between them. Written as DNA, the CDR3 is TGTGCCAGCAGTTCTTTTTCACCCCTCCACTTT. It codes for CASSSFSPLHF.

The chain combines TRBV10-3 with TRBJ2-3, with 10 bases matching TRBD2. CDR1 is ENHRY, CDR2 SYGVKD, per germline. V gave up 2 bases and J gave up 2 bases; unmatched junction bases: 4. The CDR3 has 16 amino acids. The CDR3 sequence: CAISEASGGFTDTQYF. CDR3 coding DNA: TGTGCCATCAGTGAGGCTAGCGGGGGCTTCACAGATACGCAGTATTTT.

This chain links TRBV13 with TRBJ2-7, with 9 nucleotides matching TRBD2. From germline, CDR1 is PRHDT and CDR2 FYEKMQ (reference sequence). The length of the CDR3 is 19 residues. Unmatched junction bases numbered 14, after V lost 2 bases and J lost 0 bases. CDR3 sequence (DNA): TGTGCCAGCAGCTTACGTCTCCCAGCGGGGGGATCTATCTCCTACGAGCAGTACTTC. Residues: CASSLRLPAGGSISYEQYF.

This clonotype was found many times. The chain couples TRBV20-1 to TRBJ2-7, with 7 positions matching TRBD2. V trimming: 5 bases; J trimming: 6 bases; junction bases outside the gene matches: 13. Germline CDR1 and CDR2: DFQATT and SNEGSKA (reference sequence). This CDR3 spans 14 amino acids. CDR3 residues: CSADSGIRRGEQYF. The CDR3 region has the DNA TGCAGTGCTGACAGCGGGATTCGACGTGGCGAGCAGTACTTC.

Ten or more counts support this clonotype. The chain couples TRBV20-1 to TRBJ2-3; D unclear. The CDR3 runs to 14 residues. In germline, CDR1 is DFQATT, CDR2 SNEGSKA (reference sequence). The V end was cut by 3 bases, the J end by 0 bases, with 10 bases between. The CDR3 nucleotides are TGCAGTGCTAGTGGTCAGTCTAGCACAGATACGCAGTATTTT. Encoded protein: CSASGQSSTDTQYF.

This clonotype has a handful of counts. CDR3 protein: CASSLAQAYQETQYF. In DNA, the CDR3 is TGTGCCAGCAGCTTAGCGCAGGCGTACCAAGAGACCCAGTACTTC. The chain uses TRBV7-8 and TRBJ2-5; D unresolved. V shed 0 bases and J shed 0 bases, with 8 bases lying between them. The CDR3 is made up of 15 amino acids. CDR1 and CDR2 from the germline V gene are SGHVS and FQNEAQ.

This clonotype was counted many times. The chain has TRBV20-1 and TRBJ2-7, with 9 bases fitting TRBD2. Germline CDR1 is DFQATT and CDR2 is SNEGSKA (reference sequence). The CDR3 totals 15 residues. V lost 3 bases to trimming and J lost 3 bases; unmatched junction nucleotides: 9. The CDR3 here is CSASIGTSSSYEQYF. In DNA, the CDR3 is TGCAGTGCTAGCATTGGGACTAGCTCTAGCTACGAGCAGTACTTC.

In its sample, this clonotype was seen many times. V gene TRBV5-1 combines with J gene TRBJ1-5, with 12 bases that match TRBD1. Germline-derived CDR1 and CDR2 are SGHRS and YFSETQ. Trimming cost V 4 bases and J 5 bases; bases outside gene matches: 7. This CDR3 comprises 16 residues. The CDR3 loop reads CASSPGTGGGDQPQHF. The CDR3 nucleotides read TGCGCCAGCAGCCCCGGGACAGGGGGCGGGGATCAGCCCCAGCATTTT.

The chain uses TRBV20-1 and TRBJ1-1, with D maybe TRBD1 (5 bases). The CDR3 consists of 12 residues. The V end was cut by 1 base, the J end by 7 bases, with 10 bases between. CDR1 DFQATT and CDR2 SNEGSKA come from the germline V gene (reference sequence). CDR3 coding DNA: TGCAGTGCTAGAGGACAGTATTATGAAGCTTTCTTT. Its translation: CSARGQYYEAFF.

In this sample, this clonotype turned up a few times. This chain connects TRBV9 to TRBJ1-1; the D gene is possibly TRBD1 (5 bases). Germline V lookup: CDR1 SGDLS, CDR2 YYNGEE. This CDR3 region has 13 residues. V lost 1 base and J lost 3, with 7 bases in between. Here the CDR3 reads CASSVRGHTEAFF. For the CDR3, the DNA is TGTGCCAGCAGCGTAAGGGGACACACTGAAGCTTTCTTT.

This clonotype has ten or more counts. V usage is TRBV5-1 and J usage is TRBJ1-5, with 9 positions matching TRBD1. Germline CDR1 SGHRS, CDR2 YFSETQ. V was clipped by 2 bases and J by 4 bases; unmatched bases: 4. The CDR3 is 15 amino acids. The CDR3 loop reads CASSLSGQGNQPQHF. Written as DNA, the CDR3 is TGCGCCAGCAGCTTATCGGGACAGGGAAATCAGCCCCAGCATTTT.

The chain links TRBV6-2 or TRBV6-3 to TRBJ2-7, with D maybe TRBD2 (5 bases). Germline CDR1 MNHEY, CDR2 SVGEGT. CDR3 length: 13 residues. Trimming cost V 8 bases and J 4 bases, with 15 bases left between them. The CDR3, as DNA: TGTGCCAGCTCCGGGGTTGCATCTTACGAGCAGTACTTC. Protein product: CASSGVASYEQYF.

This chain links TRBV12-5 with TRBJ1-1, with 7 bases identical to TRBD1. CDR3 length: 15 amino acids. With 0 bases clipped from V and 5 bases from J, the junction kept 6 bases outside the gene matches. Per the germline V gene, CDR1 is LGHNT and CDR2 is FRNRAP. CDR3 sequence (DNA): TGTGCTAGTGGTTTGGTAACAGGGGATAGGACTGAAGCTTTCTTT. The encoded protein is CASGLVTGDRTEAFF.

This clonotype was seen more than once but under ten times. The chain carries TRBV18 and TRBJ1-2, with 7 bases matching TRBD1. J gave up 3 bases and V 2 bases, and 3 bases lay outside the gene matches. There are 14 residues in the CDR3. The germline V gene encodes CDR1 KGHSH and CDR2 LQKENI. The CDR3 DNA follows: TGTGCCAGCTCACCATCGGGACAGTACTATGGCTACACCTTC. Amino acids: CASSPSGQYYGYTF.

This clonotype was found many times. This sequence joins TRBV7-2 and TRBJ2-7; 7 nucleotides agree with TRBD2. Trimming cost V 1 base and J 4 bases; bases outside gene matches: 4. This CDR3 has 14 residues. CDR1 and CDR2 (germline): SGHTA, FQGNSA. CDR3 nucleotides: TGTGCCAGCAGCTTAGGGCTAGCGGTTTACGAGCAGTACTTC. Translation: CASSLGLAVYEQYF.

This clonotype was found a few times. The V call is TRBV10-2, the J call TRBJ2-1; no reliable D call. Germline CDR1 is WSHSY and CDR2 is SAAADI. Trimming stripped 8 bases from V and 4 bases from J, with 12 bases between. CDR3 size: 13 residues. Written as DNA, the CDR3 is TGCGCCAGCGGGTATGACGGGTACAATGAGCAGTTCTTC. Translation: CASGYDGYNEQFF.

This clonotype was counted ten times or more. This CDR3 is CSASVATSGRGMHEQYF. The DNA of the CDR3 is TGCAGTGCTAGTGTCGCGACTAGCGGGAGAGGTATGCACGAGCAGTACTTC. This sequence joins TRBV20-1 and TRBJ2-7; 12 nucleotides line up with TRBD2. J lost 5 bases, V lost 3 bases, and 14 bases had no gene match. CDR3 length: 17 amino acids. Germline V gives CDR1 DFQATT, CDR2 SNEGSKA (reference sequence).

The table lists this clonotype with many counts. V and J are TRBV6-1 and TRBJ2-6; the D gene is possibly TRBD1 (6 bases). The CDR3 consists of 16 residues. The germline V and J ends were trimmed by 5 bases and 0 bases, with 11 bases remaining between them. CDR1 and CDR2 (germline): MNHNS, SASEGT. CDR3 protein: CASSKTGASGANVLTF. Here the CDR3 DNA reads TGTGCCAGCAGTAAGACAGGAGCCTCTGGGGCCAACGTCCTGACTTTC.

This clonotype was recorded a few times. This rearrangement joins TRBV28 to TRBJ2-7; TRBD1 aligns across 9 bases. In germline, CDR1 is MDHEN, CDR2 SYDVKM. V shed 7 bases and J 10 bases; nucleotides not matched to a gene: 11. The CDR3 extends over 13 amino acids. The CDR3 nucleotides read TGTGCCAGCAACCTGAACAGGGGGCGCGCCCAGTACTTC. Protein sequence: CASNLNRGRAQYF.

V gene TRBV12-3 or TRBV12-4 combines with J gene TRBJ1-6; no clear D. The CDR3 loop spans 14 amino acids. The V end was cut by 2 bases, the J end by 6 bases, with 8 bases between. In DNA, the CDR3 is TGTGCCAGCAGTTTAATCGGGCCTAATTCACCCCTCCACTTT. Protein sequence: CASSLIGPNSPLHF.

There are many counts of this clonotype. V and J are TRBV10-3 and TRBJ1-5; 9 positions match TRBD1. Germline trimming cut 8 bases from V and 5 bases from J; bases unmatched to any gene: 4. The CDR3 runs 13 residues. Germline assignment: CDR1 ENHRY and CDR2 SYGVKD. The CDR3 region has the DNA TGTGCCATCGGGAGACAGGGGGATCAGCCCCAGCATTTT. This codes for CAIGRQGDQPQHF.

There are a few counts of this clonotype. The chain joins TRBV6-1 to TRBJ2-7; TRBD2 might be the D (6 bases). V was clipped by 7 bases and J by 1 base, with 14 bases between them. Germline CDR1 and CDR2: MNHNS and SASEGT. The CDR3 has 14 residues. This chain's CDR3 is CASKQRRESYEQYF. CDR3 in DNA: TGTGCCAGCAAACAAAGGCGGGAATCCTACGAGCAGTACTTC.

The rearrangement joins TRBV5-1 to TRBJ2-1; the D call may be TRBD1 or TRBD2 (5 bases each). The CDR3 consists of 13 residues. Germline V gene sequence: CDR1 SGHRS, CDR2 YFSETQ. The germline V and J ends were trimmed by 4 bases and 5 bases, with 10 bases remaining between them. Here the CDR3 DNA reads TGCGCCAGCAGCCGGGGACCCAACAATGAGCAGTTCTTC. The encoded protein is CASSRGPNNEQFF.

The table lists this clonotype with many counts. This rearrangement joins TRBV2 to TRBJ1-5, with D possibly TRBD1 on 5 matching bases. The germline V gene encodes CDR1 SNHLY and CDR2 FYNNEI. With 7 bases removed from V and 4 bases from J, the gap between germline ends came to 17 bases. The CDR3 is 15 residues long. This chain's CDR3 is CASKTGATSNQPQHF. The CDR3 DNA sequence: TGTGCCAGCAAAACCGGGGCCACGAGTAATCAGCCCCAGCATTTT.

In the case of this clonotype: A much larger clone differs from this one at a single base, so this may be a read error. V and J are TRBV5-7 and TRBJ2-1; 8 positions agree with TRBD1. TRBV5-7 is an open reading frame, and its role is uncertain. The CDR3 spans 16 residues. CDR3 sequence (DNA): TGTGCCAGCAGCTTGTATCCCCGGGACAGGTGGGGTGAGCCGTTCTTC. Translated: CASSLYPRDRWGEPFF.